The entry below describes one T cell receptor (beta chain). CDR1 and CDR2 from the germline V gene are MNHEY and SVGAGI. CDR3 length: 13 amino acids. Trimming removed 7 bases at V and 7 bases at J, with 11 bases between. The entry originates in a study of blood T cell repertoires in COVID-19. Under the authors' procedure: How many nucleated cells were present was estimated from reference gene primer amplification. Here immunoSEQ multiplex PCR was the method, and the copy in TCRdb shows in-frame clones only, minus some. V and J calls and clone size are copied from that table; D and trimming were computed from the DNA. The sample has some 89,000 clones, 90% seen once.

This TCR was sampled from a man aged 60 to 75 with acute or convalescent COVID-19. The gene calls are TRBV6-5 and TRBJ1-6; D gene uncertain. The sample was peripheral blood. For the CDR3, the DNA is TGTGCCAGCAAGCGGGATTTGAATTCACCCCTCCACTTT. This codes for CASKRDLNSPLHF.